The 9 T cell receptor beta chains given below trace back to one sample, sequenced in a study of blood T cells in healthy people across ages. The authors ran a second PCR of 7 to 11 cycles using a sample-barcoded 5' primer and a J-beta primer mix. MiXCR, applied by TCRdb to the 5' RACE reads, yields one record per CDR3 protein. This table has under 2 million distinct CDR3 sequences, approximately 32% appearing once. Source material: blood. The receptors were sampled from a woman younger than 45 in good health.

There are a few counts of this clonotype. The chain links TRBV6-5 to TRBJ2-3; tentatively, D is TRBD1 (6 bases). Germline V gives CDR1 MNHEY, CDR2 SVGAGI. This CDR3 comprises 15 residues. Between the trimmed V and J ends, which lost 2 bases and 0 bases, there was a span of 9 bases. Here the CDR3 DNA reads TGTGCCAGCAGTTACGCAGGGGAAAGCACAGATACGCAGTATTTT. This gives the protein CASSYAGESTDTQYF.

J is TRBJ1-2 and V is TRBV7-8; D gene ambiguous. Germline CDR1 and CDR2: SGHVS and FQNEAQ. The CDR3 contains 13 residues. V gave up 0 bases and J gave up 6 bases, with 8 bases separating them. CDR3 in DNA: TGTGCCAGCAGCTTAGCGCCCCAGAATGGCTACACCTTC. Residues: CASSLAPQNGYTF.

The chain has TRBV4-1 and TRBJ2-3; maybe TRBD2 (5 bases). Germline assignment: CDR1 MGHRA and CDR2 YSYEKL. V was clipped by 1 base and J by 0 bases, with 14 bases between them. The CDR3 totals 17 residues. DNA of the CDR3: TGCGCCAGCAGCCAAGTCGGTCCGGGGAGTAGCACAGATACGCAGTATTTT. This encodes CASSQVGPGSSTDTQYF.

The chain is built from TRBV30 and TRBJ1-4; D not certain. Trimming cost V 3 bases and J 5 bases, with 16 bases left between them. This CDR3 has 15 amino acids. The germline V gene has CDR1 GTSNPN and CDR2 SVGIG (reference sequence). CDR3 amino acids: CAWSLALRRNEKLFF. The CDR3 DNA sequence: TGTGCCTGGAGCTTAGCCCTTAGGCGGAATGAAAAACTGTTTTTT.

The chain has TRBV20-1 and TRBJ1-2; 8 bases line up with TRBD1. J lost 10 bases, V lost 5 bases, and 15 bases had no gene match. CDR3 length: 14 amino acids. The germline V gene has CDR1 DFQATT and CDR2 SNEGSKA (reference sequence). DNA of the CDR3: TGCAGTGCTGTAACGACAGGGGCCACCAGTGACTACACCTTC. As protein: CSAVTTGATSDYTF.

This sequence joins TRBV5-1 and TRBJ1-6; no definite D call. The germline V gene has CDR1 SGHRS and CDR2 YFSETQ. The V end was cut by 0 bases, the J end by 1 base, with 11 bases between. The CDR3 contains 17 residues. CDR3 amino acids: CASSLEGLGSYNSPLHF. The CDR3 region has the DNA TGCGCCAGCAGCTTGGAAGGGTTAGGGTCCTATAATTCACCCCTCCACTTT.

The chain carries TRBV6-1 and TRBJ2-1; 8 bases map to TRBD1. CDR1 is MNHNS and CDR2 is SASEGT in the germline V gene. The CDR3 contains 18 residues. Trimming at V came to 5 bases and at J to 8 bases, leaving 20 bases not matched to a gene. The CDR3 coding sequence is TGTGCCAGCAGTAGGGGGTTGACAGGGGTGCTCCATGGAGATGAGCAGTTCTTC. Protein product: CASSRGLTGVLHGDEQFF.

This clonotype was seen a handful of times. The chain couples TRBV6-5 to TRBJ1-5; 11 positions agree with TRBD1. The CDR3 has 15 amino acids. Germline CDR1 MNHEY, CDR2 SVGAGI. The V and J ends lost 6 bases and 4 bases, in that order; junction bases with no gene match: 5. DNA of the CDR3: TGTGCCAGCAGAGGACAGGGGGCCGGTAATCAGCCCCAGCATTTT. Its protein product is CASRGQGAGNQPQHF.

On this clonotype: The junction does not match germline at one end; this may be a read error. The rearrangement uses TRBV27 and TRBJ2-1, with D perhaps matching TRBD1 or TRBD2 (5 bases each). The germline CDR1 and CDR2 sequences are MNHEY and SMNVEV (reference sequence). The CDR3 totals 15 residues. The CDR3 nucleotides read TGTGCCAGCAGTTGGGGGAAGGTCTCCTACAATGGGCAGTTCTTC. Encoded protein: CASSWGKVSYNGQFF.